Shown below are 25 T cell receptor beta chains from a single sample sequenced in a study of T cell responses to AZD1222 COVID-19 vaccine. Produced via immunoSEQ multiplex PCR; TCRdb's table is partial and in-frame only. The data hold 150,000 to 180,000 clones, with about 87% observed a single time. Here the sequenced sample was peripheral blood, taken on day 0 of AZD1222 vaccination. These receptors came from an adult in good health.

The chain combines TRBV5-1 with TRBJ1-1; 7 nucleotides agree with TRBD1. Germline V CDR1 and CDR2: SGHRS, YFSETQ. With V trimmed by 6 bases and J by 2 bases, 7 bases remained unmatched. The CDR3 runs 14 residues. CDR3: CASTPRQGNTEAFF. CDR3 nucleotide sequence: TGCGCCAGCACCCCTAGACAGGGAAACACTGAAGCTTTCTTT.

This sequence joins TRBV7-2 and TRBJ1-4, with 8 bases fitting TRBD1. CDR1 is SGHTA, CDR2 FQGNSA, per germline. After removal of 5 bases from V and 2 bases from J, the junction contained 4 bases not matched to a gene. CDR3 size: 15 residues. In DNA, the CDR3 is TGTGCCAGCAGCACCCGGACAGGGACTAATGAAAAACTGTTTTTT. Translation gives CASSTRTGTNEKLFF. Full variable domain (rest looked up from reference TRBV7-2 and TRBJ1-4): GAGVSQSPSNKVTEKGKDVELRCDPISGHTALYWYRQSLGQGLEFLIYFQGNSAPDKSGLPSDRFSAERTGGSVSTLTIQRTQQEDSAVYLCASSTRTGTNEKLFFGSGTQLSVL.

V gene TRBV4-1 combines with J gene TRBJ1-3; D remains unclear. V dropped 5 bases and J dropped 4 bases, with 15 bases sitting between them. The germline V gene has CDR1 MGHRA and CDR2 YSYEKL. This CDR3 has 15 residues. The CDR3 is CASSLDGSRGNTIYF. CDR3 bases: TGCGCCAGCAGCTTGGATGGGTCTAGGGGAAACACCATATATTTT.

The rearrangement joins TRBV3-1 (or the pseudogene TRBV3-2) to TRBJ2-6; 12 bases line up with TRBD1. The junction had 12 bases not matched to a gene; V was cut back by 4 bases and J by 2 bases. CDR1 and CDR2 (germline): LGHDT, YNNKEL (reference sequence). The CDR3 loop spans 20 amino acids. CDR3: CASSRSRPGQGAPGANVLTF. CDR3 DNA sequence: TGTGCCAGCAGCCGAAGTCGGCCGGGACAGGGGGCGCCTGGGGCCAACGTCCTGACTTTC.

The chain couples TRBV2 to TRBJ2-1; 15 nucleotides align to TRBD2. This CDR3 spans 16 amino acids. J was trimmed by 6 bases and V by 6 bases; bases with no gene match: 6. Germline loops: CDR1 SNHLY, CDR2 FYNNEI. The DNA for the CDR3 is TGTGCCAGCAGCACAGGACTAGCGGGGGGGAGCAATGAGCAGTTCTTC. Protein product: CASSTGLAGGSNEQFF.

This rearrangement joins TRBV11-2 to TRBJ2-2; TRBD1 aligns across 7 bases. Germline V CDR1 and CDR2: SGHAT, FQNNGV. This CDR3 is built from 14 residues. The trim removed 5 bases at V and 6 bases at J, leaving 6 bases unmatched. DNA for the CDR3: TGTGCCAGCAGCGCCCGACAGGGCTCCGGGGAGCTGTTTTTT. As protein: CASSARQGSGELFF.

The chain carries TRBV7-8 and TRBJ1-4, with 8 bases fitting TRBD1. From germline, CDR1 is SGHVS and CDR2 FQNEAQ. This CDR3 is built from 17 residues. J lost 4 bases, V lost 1 base, and 8 bases had no gene match. The CDR3 sequence: CASSLVRQGPINEKLFF. The CDR3 coding sequence is TGTGCCAGCAGCTTAGTCCGACAGGGGCCAATTAATGAAAAACTGTTTTTT.

The chain joins TRBV6-2 or TRBV6-3 to TRBJ2-7, with 9 bases fitting TRBD1. After removal of 0 bases from V and 1 base from J, the junction contained 7 bases not matched to a gene. From germline, CDR1 is MNHEY and CDR2 SVGEGT. The CDR3 runs 17 residues. The CDR3 sequence is CASSYSPGQGISYEQYF. Here the CDR3 DNA reads TGTGCCAGCAGTTACTCCCCCGGACAGGGGATTTCCTACGAGCAGTACTTC.

This clone has just a few counts. This chain joins TRBV19 and TRBJ2-3; no firm D call. V was clipped by 5 bases and J by 3 bases, with 12 bases between them. Germline values: CDR1 LNHDA, CDR2 SQIVND (reference sequence). This CDR3 is 14 amino acids long. DNA of the CDR3: TGTGCCAGTAGTGGCCTGGACGGAACAGATACGCAGTATTTT. It yields the protein CASSGLDGTDTQYF.

This CDR3 reads CASSGQGGGTEAFF. The CDR3 DNA reads TGTGCCAGTAGTGGTCAGGGGGGAGGGACTGAAGCTTTCTTT. The chain employs TRBV19 and TRBJ1-1, with 7 bases matching TRBD1. The junction had 8 bases not matched to a gene; V was cut back by 5 bases and J by 5 bases. Germline V gives CDR1 LNHDA, CDR2 SQIVND (reference sequence). The CDR3 is 14 residues long. Full variable domain (rest looked up from reference TRBV19 and TRBJ1-1): DGGITQSPKYLFRKEGQNVTLSCEQNLNHDAMYWYRQDPGQGLRLIYYSQIVNDFQKGDIAEGYSVSREKKESFPLTVTSAQKNPTAFYLCASSGQGGGTEAFFGQGTRLTVV.

A few counts support this clone. The rearrangement joins TRBV5-4 to TRBJ1-5, with 8 positions matching TRBD1. This CDR3 is built from 14 residues. Germline V gene sequence: CDR1 SGHNT, CDR2 YYREEE (reference sequence). Trimming removed 4 bases from V and 7 bases from J; junction bases left unmatched: 7. This CDR3 is CASSIQGARQPQHF. CDR3 nucleotide sequence: TGTGCCAGCAGCATTCAGGGGGCGAGACAGCCCCAGCATTTT.

V gene TRBV19 combines with J gene TRBJ1-1; D unclear. CDR1 is LNHDA and CDR2 is SQIVND in the germline V gene (reference sequence). This CDR3 region has 12 residues. Trimming cost V 3 bases and J 0 bases, with 2 bases left between them. The CDR3 loop is CASSIVNTEAFF. As DNA, the CDR3 is TGTGCCAGTAGTATCGTGAACACTGAAGCTTTCTTT.

The V call is TRBV5-6, the J call TRBJ1-2; D is possibly TRBD1 (5 bases). Germline values: CDR1 SGHDT, CDR2 YYEEEE. V was pared by 1 base and J by 4 bases, with 11 bases between. The CDR3 loop spans 14 amino acids. CDR3 protein: CASSLQGPGYGYTF. CDR3 nucleotides: TGTGCCAGCAGCTTGCAGGGCCCGGGCTATGGCTACACCTTC.

The CDR3 sequence is CASSLVSAHNEQFF. CDR3 DNA sequence: TGCGCCAGCAGCTTGGTTAGCGCCCACAATGAGCAGTTCTTC. The V and J genes are TRBV5-1 and TRBJ2-1, with D possibly being TRBD2 (5 bases). The germline V gene has CDR1 SGHRS and CDR2 YFSETQ. The CDR3 sequence is 14 residues long. The V end was cut by 0 bases, the J end by 5 bases, with 9 bases between.

This clone has a single count. For the CDR3, the DNA is TGTGCCAGCAGTTTCGCGGGGGGCTATGGCTACACCTTC. It codes for CASSFAGGYGYTF. V and J are TRBV12-3 or TRBV12-4 and TRBJ1-2, with D possibly matching TRBD1 (5 bases). The CDR3 has 13 residues. Trimming stripped 3 bases from V and 4 bases from J, with 9 bases between.

The V and J genes are TRBV9 and TRBJ1-6; a weak D match, TRBD1 (5 bases). Germline CDR1 and CDR2: SGDLS and YYNGEE. V gave up 0 bases and J gave up 6 bases, with 13 bases separating them. This CDR3 contains 16 residues. CDR3 region: CASSVGNPGINSPLHF. CDR3 DNA: TGTGCCAGCAGCGTAGGAAACCCAGGGATTAATTCACCCCTCCACTTT. Supplemented by reference TRBV9 and TRBJ1-6, the full variable domain reads DSGVTQTPKHLITATGQRVTLRCSPRSGDLSVYWYQQSLDQGLQFLIQYYNGEERAKGNILERFSAQQFPDLHSELNLSSLELGDSALYFCASSVGNPGINSPLHFGNGTRLTVT.

The chain is built from TRBV14 and TRBJ2-2; no clear D. CDR3 length: 12 residues. Germline loops: CDR1 SGHDN, CDR2 FVKESK. Trimming left V 1 base short and J 6 bases short, with 3 bases between. DNA of the CDR3: TGTGCCAGCAGCCAAGGAGCCGGGGAGCTGTTTTTT. Protein: CASSQGAGELFF.

The genes are TRBV10-2 and TRBJ2-7; D is perhaps TRBD1 (5 bases). This CDR3 contains 13 residues. The germline V gene encodes CDR1 WSHSY and CDR2 SAAADI. V lost 6 bases and J lost 5, with 14 bases in between. As DNA, the CDR3 is TGCGCCAGCAGAGGGGCAGATCGGGACGAGCAGTACTTC. This encodes CASRGADRDEQYF.

The chain employs TRBV28 and TRBJ1-4; D not certain. This CDR3 spans 13 amino acids. The V and J ends lost 3 bases and 0 bases respectively, with 2 bases between them. In germline, CDR1 is MDHEN, CDR2 SYDVKM. As DNA, the CDR3 is TGTGCCAGCAGTTTCTCAACTAATGAAAAACTGTTTTTT. It translates to CASSFSTNEKLFF.

This sequence joins TRBV5-1 and TRBJ2-7; D is tentatively TRBD1 or TRBD2 (5 bases each). The CDR3 contains 15 residues. V lost 0 bases, J lost 2 bases, and 12 bases lay in between. Per the germline V gene, CDR1 is SGHRS and CDR2 is YFSETQ. The DNA for the CDR3 is TGCGCCAGCAGCTTGGATTCAGGGAGAGCCTACGAGCAGTACTTC. Translation gives CASSLDSGRAYEQYF.

The chain joins TRBV9 to TRBJ1-3; D might be TRBD1 (6 bases). Per the germline V gene, CDR1 is SGDLS and CDR2 is YYNGEE. The V gene lost 1 base and the J gene lost 4 bases, with 9 bases spanning the gap. This CDR3 has 14 residues. The chain's CDR3 is CASSVSGVGNTIYF. Written as DNA, the CDR3 is TGTGCCAGCAGCGTATCAGGGGTCGGAAACACCATATATTTT.

This chain uses TRBV7-9 with TRBJ1-6; D remains ambiguous. CDR1 is SEHNR, CDR2 FQNEAQ, per germline (reference sequence). The V and J ends lost 0 bases and 9 bases respectively, with 15 bases between them. The CDR3 extends over 16 amino acids. CDR3 sequence reads: CASSLAGVLGGSPLHF. For the CDR3, the DNA is TGTGCCAGCAGCTTAGCCGGGGTCTTAGGAGGTTCACCCCTCCACTTT.

The chain is built from TRBV20-1 and TRBJ1-5; 8 bases map to TRBD1. From germline, CDR1 is DFQATT and CDR2 SNEGSKA (reference sequence). The V segment lost 3 bases and the J segment 7 bases; nucleotides outside the gene matches: 8. The CDR3 runs to 14 residues. CDR3 bases: TGCAGTGCTAGTCCAGGGGGCGCCCGGCAGCCCCAGCATTTT. It encodes CSASPGGARQPQHF.

This clone came up once. The chain recombines TRBV21-1 with TRBJ1-6. TRBV21-1 is assigned pseudogene status. The CDR3 covers 16 residues. The CDR3 protein is CASSKFEGEDNSPLHF. In DNA form, the CDR3 reads TGTGCCAGCAGCAAGTTCGAAGGGGAGGATAATTCACCCCTCCACTTT.

V is TRBV5-4 and J is TRBJ2-3, with no clear D. Germline V gives CDR1 SGHNT, CDR2 YYREEE (reference sequence). V lost 4 bases and J lost 3, with 12 bases in between. This CDR3 has 14 amino acids. CDR3 DNA: TGTGCCAGCAGCCTGTGGACCGCTACAGATACGCAGTATTTT. It specifies CASSLWTATDTQYF.